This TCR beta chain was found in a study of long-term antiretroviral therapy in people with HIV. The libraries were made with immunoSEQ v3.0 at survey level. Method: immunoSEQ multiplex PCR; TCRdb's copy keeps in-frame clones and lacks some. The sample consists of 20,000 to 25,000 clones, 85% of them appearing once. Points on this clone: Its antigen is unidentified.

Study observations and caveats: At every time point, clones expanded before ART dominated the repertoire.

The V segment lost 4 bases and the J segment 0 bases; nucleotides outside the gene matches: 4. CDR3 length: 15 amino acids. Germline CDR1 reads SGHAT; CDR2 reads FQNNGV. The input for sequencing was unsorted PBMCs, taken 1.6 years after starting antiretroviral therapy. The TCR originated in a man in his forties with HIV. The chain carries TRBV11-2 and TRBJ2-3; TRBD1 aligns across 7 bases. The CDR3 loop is CASSYKGASTDTQYF. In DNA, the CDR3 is TGTGCCAGCAGCTACAAGGGGGCCAGCACAGATACGCAGTATTTT.